The source of this T cell receptor beta chain is a study of PD-1 blockade in classical Hodgkin lymphoma (dated by TCRdb to about 2020). Notes on the research overall: Nivolumab dosing was 3 mg/kg intravenously every 2 weeks, continuing until either disease progression or unacceptable toxicity. To define a peripheral blood immune signature of response to PD-1 blockade in classical Hodgkin lymphoma, the study combined TCR beta sequencing with CyTOF. Beyond this particular receptor, the publication reports: By C4D1, a significant rise was seen in CD4+ TCR diversity but not in CD8+ TCR diversity (p=0.0027 vs p=0.16), and the rise was most apparent among complete responders (p=0.02). Baseline TCR diversity was reported to be lower in newly diagnosed patients than in healthy donors, and even lower in relapsed/refractory patients. Only a single clinical trial cohort was studied, and what caused the repertoire differences, possibly disease activity or prior therapy, remained undefined. Lower diversity was seen in patients whose nivolumab began less than 1 year after ASCT, and these patients were left out of later analyses so that immune reconstitution would not confound the results. Baseline diversity similar to that of newly diagnosed patients was observed in trial patients achieving complete response, whereas significantly lower diversity was observed in partial responders and progressors.

The Qiagen DNeasy kit was used to extract genomic DNA both from unsorted PBMCs and from the negatively selected CD4+ and CD8+ fractions. TCR beta CDR3 regions were subjected to amplification by immunoSEQ multiplex PCR with primers that anneal to V and J segments. A synthetic immune receptor repertoire was used to minimize amplification bias, and any residual bias was removed computationally once sequencing was done. On the study's bioinformatics: Repertoire diversity was quantified as the Shannon entropy index using custom Python scripts. Unsorted, CD4+ and CD8+ repertoires were examined separately, except in combined analyses, for which CD4+ and CD8+ sequences were merged in silico. Clonal expansion was defined as at least a 2-fold frequency increase after treatment relative to C1D1, with a pseudocount of 0.5 for undetected baseline clones. Clones with 0 or 1 copy at C1D1 were defined as singleton clones, while clones with 2 or more copies were defined as non-singleton clones. Clones expanded in unsorted samples were assigned a CD4+, CD8+ or unknown annotation through matching of protein sequences in sorted samples from the same patient. Wilcoxon tests were applied to paired samples to test diversity changes from C1D1 to C4D1. Not all clones reach the TCRdb copy of this immuneACCESS table, which keeps in-frame sequences only. Checked studies attribute under half of the gap to unresolved V genes and leave the rest unexplained. The V and J calls and clone size are taken from that table; D and trimming were inferred from the DNA. A total of around 60,000 clones appear in this sample, 87% of them only once. The top ten clonotypes cover about 8.3% of the sample.

Taken from the germline V gene, the CDR1 and CDR2 loops are SGHVS and FQNEAQ. The CDR3, from cysteine to phenylalanine, totals 16 residues. Just CDR3 DNA is preserved here, 48 bases in frame from base 1. Clipping removes 1 base from V and 2 bases from J, with 5 as the unmatched junction base count. The time point label here, explained by the study, means: cycle 4 day 1 (C4D1), after around six weeks of nivolumab. Relapse after autologous stem cell transplantation had occurred in all trial patients, and cohorts A, B and C were distinguished by prior brentuximab vedotin exposure. The trial cohort included 55 to 65 patients with relapsed/refractory classical Hodgkin lymphoma, and each patient had a best overall response of complete response, partial response or progressive disease. Single-agent nivolumab was administered to trial patients in the multi-cohort phase II CheckMate 205 trial. Best overall response was determined by an independent review committee according to the 2007 International Working Group response criteria. Trial PBMCs were collected immediately before nivolumab initiation (C1D1) and during therapy at cycle 2 day 1 and cycle 4 day 1. After peripheral blood was drawn into 8 mL Vacutainer Cell Preparation Tubes, PBMCs were isolated by centrifugation and then cryopreserved.

This clone was seen once. What antigen it recognizes has not been identified. No much larger clone is present one base from it, and per-base qualities are unavailable. Recombination linked TRBV7-8 to TRBJ1-5, and 7 bases in between align with TRBD1. The specimen was peripheral blood mononuclear cells (PBMCs), collected before the fourth cycle of nivolumab. This sequence was found in a human donor with classical Hodgkin lymphoma. This receptor carries the CDR3 CASSLVAGGGNQPQHF. The DNA is as follows: TGTGCCAGCAGCTTAGTGGCAGGGGGAGGCAATCAGCCCCAGCATTTT.